These 22 T cell receptor beta chains were all obtained from the same sample, sequenced in a study of blood T cell repertoires in COVID-19. Here immunoSEQ multiplex PCR was the method, and the copy in TCRdb shows in-frame clones only, minus some. The sample has about 180,000 clones, roughly 85% seen once; the top ten hold around 9%. Sequencing was carried out using peripheral blood. Receptors originate from a man in his fifties with active or convalescent COVID-19.

The DNA of the CDR3 is TGCGCCAGCAGCAAGGGACAGGGGGCCTACAATGAGCAGTTCTTC. Amino acid sequence: CASSKGQGAYNEQFF. This chain connects TRBV5-1 to TRBJ2-1, with 11 bases matching TRBD1. V shed 4 bases and J 2 bases; nucleotides not matched to a gene: 2. Looked up from germline, CDR1 is SGHRS and CDR2 is YFSETQ. This CDR3 has 15 amino acids.

The V and J genes are TRBV9 and TRBJ2-5, with 10 positions matching TRBD2. The J segment lost 5 bases and the V segment lost 2 bases, leaving 6 bases of the junction unmatched. The V gene's germline CDR1 is SGDLS and CDR2 YYNGEE. The CDR3 consists of 15 residues. The CDR3 here is CASSVTLAGVETQYF. The CDR3 coding sequence is TGTGCCAGCAGCGTGACCCTAGCGGGGGTTGAGACCCAGTACTTC. Full variable domain (missing parts from reference TRBV9 and TRBJ2-5): DSGVTQTPKHLITATGQRVTLRCSPRSGDLSVYWYQQSLDQGLQFLIQYYNGEERAKGNILERFSAQQFPDLHSELNLSSLELGDSALYFCASSVTLAGVETQYFGPGTRLLVL.

This chain uses TRBV21-1 with TRBJ1-5; the D call TRBD1 from the table was never checked on the DNA. TRBV21-1 is annotated as a pseudogene. This CDR3 is built from 17 residues. CDR3 region: CASNVLIPGQLNQPQHF. CDR3 coding DNA: TGTGCCAGCAACGTATTGATACCGGGACAGCTCAATCAGCCCCAGCATTTT.

This chain connects TRBV19 to TRBJ2-1, with 10 bases matching TRBD1. CDR1 is LNHDA and CDR2 is SQIVND in the germline V gene (reference sequence). The V segment lost 6 bases and the J segment 2 bases; nucleotides outside the gene matches: 1. The CDR3 spans 14 residues. CDR3 region: CASRTGGAYNEQFF. CDR3 DNA: TGTGCCAGTAGGACAGGGGGCGCCTACAATGAGCAGTTCTTC.

J is TRBJ1-5 and V is TRBV27; weak D call: TRBD1 (6 bases). Per germline, CDR1 MNHEY and CDR2 SMNVEV (reference sequence). V was clipped by 5 bases and J by 6 bases, with 17 bases between them. This CDR3 is built from 15 residues. CDR3 nucleotide sequence: TGTGCCAGCAGTGAGAATACCAGGGGCCGTCAGCCCCAGCATTTT. Its protein is CASSENTRGRQPQHF.

This chain connects TRBV5-1 to TRBJ2-7; no firm D call. V was pared by 4 bases and J by 7 bases, with 21 bases between. Per the germline V gene, CDR1 is SGHRS and CDR2 is YFSETQ. The CDR3 has 15 residues. The CDR3 DNA follows: TGCGCCAGCAGCGCAGCGCCAGCCCCCTCTGCGGAGCAGTACTTC. Translating gives CASSAAPAPSAEQYF.

The rearrangement uses TRBV5-5 and TRBJ1-2; 10 bases agree with TRBD1. Germline CDR1 is SGHKS and CDR2 is YYEKEE (reference sequence). V lost 5 bases and J lost 4; bases outside the gene matches: 14. The CDR3 runs 17 residues. CDR3 residues: CASSPTGGARTFYGYTF. The CDR3 nucleotides are TGTGCCAGCAGTCCGACAGGGGGCGCCCGTACTTTCTATGGCTACACCTTC.

The rearrangement uses TRBV19 and TRBJ1-2, with 9 bases fitting TRBD1. The CDR3 has 16 residues. V lost 7 bases, J lost 2 bases, and 11 bases stayed unmatched. Germline V gives CDR1 LNHDA, CDR2 SQIVND (reference sequence). The CDR3 loop reads CASTSGQGRSNYGYTF. The CDR3 bases are TGTGCCAGTACCTCGGGACAGGGTCGTTCGAACTATGGCTACACCTTC.

This clone was counted only a few times. This rearrangement joins TRBV7-9 to TRBJ2-7; D is possibly TRBD2 (5 bases). CDR3 length equals 16 residues. Trimming took 3 bases from V and 2 from J, leaving 17 bases between them. CDR1 is SEHNR and CDR2 is FQNEAQ in the germline V gene (reference sequence). CDR3 sequence (DNA): TGTGCCAGCAGCTTCCCCACAAGCGGTTTGACCTACGAGCAGTACTTC. This gives the protein CASSFPTSGLTYEQYF.

The chain joins TRBV6-2 or TRBV6-3 to TRBJ2-1; 10 nucleotides agree with TRBD2. The germline gives CDR1 MNHEY, CDR2 SVGEGT. CDR3 length equals 15 residues. Losses at the gene ends were 4 bases for V and 1 base for J; bases not matched to a gene: 1. CDR3 protein: CASSFSGGSYNEQFF. The CDR3 nucleotides are TGTGCCAGCAGTTTTAGCGGGGGGTCCTACAATGAGCAGTTCTTC.

The rearrangement joins TRBV5-6 to TRBJ1-5; 9 nucleotides agree with TRBD1. Germline trimming cut 0 bases from V and 2 bases from J; bases unmatched to any gene: 12. This CDR3 is built from 19 residues. Per germline, CDR1 SGHDT and CDR2 YYEEEE. The CDR3 loop reads CASSLGVGTGRFGNQPQHF. The CDR3, as DNA: TGTGCCAGCAGCTTGGGTGTGGGGACAGGGAGATTTGGCAATCAGCCCCAGCATTTT.

The chain combines TRBV27 with TRBJ2-1; tentatively, D is TRBD1 (5 bases). The V gene lost 3 bases and the J gene lost 9 bases, with 15 bases spanning the gap. The germline V gene encodes CDR1 MNHEY and CDR2 SMNVEV (reference sequence). This CDR3 comprises 14 residues. The CDR3 loop is CASSFKRQGIEQFF. The CDR3 DNA reads as TGTGCCAGCAGTTTTAAACGTCAGGGTATTGAGCAGTTCTTC.

The chain combines TRBV7-9 with TRBJ2-1, with D possibly being TRBD1 (5 bases). Trimming removed 8 bases at V and 5 bases at J, with 16 bases between. This CDR3 has 14 residues. CDR1 is SEHNR, CDR2 FQNEAQ, per germline (reference sequence). The CDR3 DNA is TGTGCCAGCGATGCCTCGGACACACACAATGAGCAGTTCTTC. This sequence encodes CASDASDTHNEQFF. The full variable domain, in which reference TRBV7-9 and TRBJ2-1 provide the parts outside the CDR3, is DTGVSQNPRHKITKRGQNVTFRCDPISEHNRLYWYRQTLGQGPEFLTYFQNEAQLEKSRLLSDRFSAERPKGSFSTLEIQRTEQGDSAMYLCASDASDTHNEQFFGPGTRLTVL.

This clone has more than one count but fewer than ten. The genes are TRBV5-1 and TRBJ2-1; 8 nucleotides match TRBD2. The trim removed 6 bases at V and 6 bases at J, leaving 11 bases unmatched. Germline V lookup: CDR1 SGHRS, CDR2 YFSETQ. The CDR3 has 15 residues. CDR3 sequence: CASTGGEVYGNEQFF. CDR3 DNA: TGCGCCAGCACGGGAGGGGAGGTCTACGGCAATGAGCAGTTCTTC. Based on the CDR3 plus reference TRBV5-1 and TRBJ2-1, the full variable domain is KAGVTQTPRYLIKTRGQQVTLSCSPISGHRSVSWYQQTPGQGLQFLFEYFSETQRNKGNFPGRFSGRQFSNSRSEMNVSTLELGDSALYLCASTGGEVYGNEQFFGPGTRLTVL.

Here the CDR3 reads CASSQEYSLAFQETQYF. For the CDR3, the DNA is TGCGCCAGCAGCCAAGAGTACTCTCTAGCTTTCCAAGAGACCCAGTACTTC. The rearrangement uses TRBV4-3 and TRBJ2-5; a possible D gene is TRBD2 (5 bases). This CDR3 spans 17 amino acids. V dropped 0 bases and J dropped 1 base, with 15 bases sitting between them. Germline loops: CDR1 LGHNA, CDR2 YSLEER.

In the case of this clone: The junction departs from germline at one end; a sequencing error may be responsible. This chain joins TRBV7-2 and TRBJ1-1; D gene unclear. The CDR3 has 10 residues. Germline values: CDR1 SGHTA, CDR2 FQGNSA. This chain's CDR3 is CASSLRQLVF. The DNA of the CDR3 is TGTGCCAGCAGCTTACGGCAGCTAGTATTT.

This clone was seen just once. The gene calls are TRBV7-2 and TRBJ1-3, with TRBD1 matching over 7 bases. Unmatched junction bases numbered 5, after V lost 0 bases and J lost 0 bases. In germline, CDR1 is SGHTA, CDR2 FQGNSA. This CDR3 is 17 amino acids long. CDR3 sequence reads: CASSLAPGQNSGNTIYF. CDR3 coding DNA: TGTGCCAGCAGCTTAGCCCCGGGACAGAACTCTGGAAACACCATATATTTT.

V and J are TRBV28 and TRBJ2-1; maybe TRBD1 (6 bases). The germline V and J ends were trimmed by 6 bases and 3 bases, with 9 bases remaining between them. The CDR3 length is 13 residues. The germline V gene encodes CDR1 MDHEN and CDR2 SYDVKM. CDR3 coding DNA: TGTGCCAGCAGCCGGGACAACTACAATGAGCAGTTCTTC. This codes for CASSRDNYNEQFF.

The chain combines TRBV5-1 with TRBJ2-5; possibly TRBD1 for D (5 bases). CDR3 size: 17 residues. With 0 bases removed from V and 2 bases from J, the gap between germline ends came to 17 bases. The germline V gene has CDR1 SGHRS and CDR2 YFSETQ. The CDR3 DNA reads as TGCGCCAGCAGCTTGGAAGCAGGGTCGAGTGGGCAAGAGACCCAGTACTTC. Translated: CASSLEAGSSGQETQYF.

The CDR3 sequence is CASSLEASGGGGTDTQYF. The CDR3, as DNA: TGCGCCAGCAGCTTGGAGGCTAGCGGGGGCGGCGGGACAGATACGCAGTATTTT. The chain combines TRBV5-1 with TRBJ2-3, with 10 positions matching TRBD2. Per germline, CDR1 SGHRS and CDR2 YFSETQ. The length of the CDR3 is 18 residues. The J segment lost 3 bases and the V segment lost 0 bases, leaving 10 bases of the junction unmatched.

V usage is TRBV9 and J usage is TRBJ2-3, with D tentatively TRBD2 (6 bases). The CDR3 spans 14 residues. Germline V lookup: CDR1 SGDLS, CDR2 YYNGEE. V gave up 2 bases and J gave up 2 bases, with 9 bases separating them. The CDR3 DNA sequence: TGTGCCAGCAGCGTCCAGCGGGCCACAGATACGCAGTATTTT. This codes for CASSVQRATDTQYF.

The CDR3 protein is CASSSLLRGTTDTQYF. The CDR3, as DNA: TGTGCCAGCAGTTCCCTCCTGCGGGGGACCACAGATACGCAGTATTTT. This rearrangement joins TRBV28 to TRBJ2-3, with 7 positions matching TRBD2. CDR3 size: 16 residues. The germline gives CDR1 MDHEN, CDR2 SYDVKM. Unmatched junction bases numbered 9, after V lost 4 bases and J lost 2 bases.